This is a list of T cell receptor beta chains from one sample in a study of blood T cells in healthy people across ages. MiXCR, run by TCRdb on the 5' RACE reads, gives a single entry per CDR3 protein. The sample includes 1.5 million to 2 million distinct CDR3 sequences, 28% of them seen just once. Sequenced input: blood. These receptors all stem from a woman aged 25 to 45 in good health. CDR3s include the opening cysteine and the closing phenylalanine or tryptophan. D genes are given only for firm matches. The listing skips clone size in some rows; elsewhere it reads once, few, many or a size class.

many	NA	TRBJ2-6	TRBV7-3	TGTGCCAGCAGCTTAATAGAGGTGACTGGGGCCAACGTCCTGACTTTC	CASSLIEVTGANVLTF
few	NA	TRBJ1-2	TRBV3-1	TGTGCCAGCAGCCAAACGGACAGTCGCTACACCTTC	CASSQTDSRYTF
NA	TRBD2	TRBJ2-7	TRBV7-2	TGTGCCAGCAGCACAAAAGCGGGAGTAGGCTACAATGAGCAGTACTTC	CASSTKAGVGYNEQYF
NA	TRBD1	TRBJ1-2	TRBV6-5	TGTGCCAGCAGTTACTCGGGACAGGGGCTAGACTATGGCTACACCTTC	CASSYSGQGLDYGYTF
NA	NA	TRBJ1-1	TRBV21-1	TGTGCCAGCAGCAAACCCCTCGACAGGGCTGTAGCGAACACTGAAGCTTTCTTT	CASSKPLDRAVANTEAFF
many	NA	TRBJ2-5	TRBV6-6	TGTGCCAGCAGTTACTCGCCCTGGGAGACCCAGTACTTC	CASSYSPWETQYF
few	NA	TRBJ2-1	TRBV29-1	TGCAGCGTTGGGGGAGTCGTTTACAATGAGCAGTTCTTC	CSVGGVVYNEQFF
many	NA	TRBJ2-1	TRBV7-2	TGTGCCAGCAGCTTAGACAGGTACAATGAGCAGTTCTTC	CASSLDRYNEQFF
many	NA	TRBJ2-3	TRBV12-3/TRBV12-4	TGTGCCAGCACACCTCGGGGTTACACAGATACGCAGTATTTT	CASTPRGYTDTQYF
NA	TRBD1	TRBJ1-1	TRBV20-1	TGCAGTGCTAGAGAGGGCTCGGGACAGGGCGGCACTGAAGCTTTCTTT	CSAREGSGQGGTEAFF
few	NA	TRBJ2-7	TRBV7-8	TGTGCCAGCAGCTCACGGCCTGTTTACGAGCAGTACTTC	CASSSRPVYEQYF
NA	NA	TRBJ1-3	TRBV6-2/TRBV6-3	TGTGCCAGCAACGGGGCCTACTCTGGAAACACCATATATTTT	CASNGAYSGNTIYF
NA	TRBD1	TRBJ2-2	TRBV5-1	TGCGCCAGCAGCAGTCAACAGGGGTCAGGGGAGCTGTTTTTT	CASSSQQGSGELFF
NA	TRBD2	TRBJ2-5	TRBV7-6	TGTGCCAGCACCCAAGGACTAGCGGGAGGGTTGGAGACCCAGTACTTC	CASTQGLAGGLETQYF
many	NA	TRBJ2-3	TRBV9	TGTGCCAGCAGCGTAGGGGCAGCAGATACGCAGTATTTT	CASSVGAADTQYF
many	NA	TRBJ2-1	TRBV12-3/TRBV12-4	TGTGCCAGCAGTTACGACGACTCCTACAATGAGCAGTTCTTC	CASSYDDSYNEQFF